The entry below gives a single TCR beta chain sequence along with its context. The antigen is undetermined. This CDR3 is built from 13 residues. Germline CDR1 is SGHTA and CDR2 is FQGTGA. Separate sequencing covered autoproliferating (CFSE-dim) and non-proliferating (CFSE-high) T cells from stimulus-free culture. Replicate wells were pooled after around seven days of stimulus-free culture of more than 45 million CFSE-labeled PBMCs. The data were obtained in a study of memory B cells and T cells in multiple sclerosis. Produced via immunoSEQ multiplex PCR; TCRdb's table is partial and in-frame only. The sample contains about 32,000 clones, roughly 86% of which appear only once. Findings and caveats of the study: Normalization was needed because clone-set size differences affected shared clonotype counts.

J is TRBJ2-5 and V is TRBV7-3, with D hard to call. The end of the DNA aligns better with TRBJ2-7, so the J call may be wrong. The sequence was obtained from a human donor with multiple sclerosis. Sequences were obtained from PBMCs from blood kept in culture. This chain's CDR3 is CASSSLTGYEQYF. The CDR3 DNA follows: TGTGCCAGCAGCTCTCTTACTGGGTACGAGCAGTACTTC.